A single sample gave rise to the 15 T cell receptor beta chains below, sequenced in a study of T cell responses to AZD1222 COVID-19 vaccine. The data were produced by immunoSEQ multiplex PCR, yet TCRdb's version contains in-frame clones alone and is incomplete. The data hold tens of thousands of clones, with 80% to 90% observed a single time. The material was peripheral blood, obtained 28 days after the second AZD1222 dose. Receptors originate from an adult who received the AZD1222 COVID-19 vaccine.

This chain links TRBV6-2 or TRBV6-3 with TRBJ2-5; D gene uncertain. The CDR3 is 15 residues long. Trimming shortened V by 6 bases and J by 2 bases, and 16 bases separated the two germline ends. The germline CDR1 and CDR2 sequences are MNHEY and SVGEGT. CDR3 sequence: CASSSEYSLQETQYF. The CDR3 DNA reads TGTGCCAGCAGCTCAGAGTATAGCCTTCAAGAGACCCAGTACTTC.

V and J are TRBV7-2 and TRBJ1-4, with D hard to call. The CDR3 is 14 amino acids. In germline, CDR1 is SGHTA, CDR2 FQGNSA. The V gene lost 1 base and the J gene lost 8 bases, with 11 bases spanning the gap. CDR3: CASSLGSAREKLFF. In DNA form, the CDR3 reads TGTGCCAGCAGCTTAGGTTCCGCCCGAGAAAAACTGTTTTTT. The full variable domain, with the rest looked up from reference TRBV7-2 and TRBJ1-4, is GAGVSQSPSNKVTEKGKDVELRCDPISGHTALYWYRQSLGQGLEFLIYFQGNSAPDKSGLPSDRFSAERTGGSVSTLTIQRTQQEDSAVYLCASSLGSAREKLFFGSGTQLSVL.

The chain couples TRBV7-2 to TRBJ2-7; D is undetermined. CDR3 length: 15 residues. The V gene's germline CDR1 is SGHTA and CDR2 FQGNSA. V gave up 2 bases and J gave up 2 bases, with 13 bases separating them. The CDR3 region is CASSLNSGFPYEQYF. CDR3 nucleotides: TGTGCCAGCAGCTTAAATTCCGGATTTCCCTACGAGCAGTACTTC.

The chain is built from TRBV5-1 and TRBJ1-4; maybe TRBD1 (5 bases). This CDR3 spans 14 amino acids. Germline CDR1 is SGHRS and CDR2 is YFSETQ. V was shortened by 3 bases and J by 4 bases, with 10 bases between the two germline ends. DNA for the CDR3: TGCGCCAGCAGCTCGGACACGTATAATGAAAAACTGTTTTTT. Translation gives CASSSDTYNEKLFF.

The chain joins TRBV30 to TRBJ2-3; D might be TRBD1 (6 bases). From germline, CDR1 is GTSNPN and CDR2 SVGIG (reference sequence). The CDR3 is 12 amino acids. V lost 8 bases, J lost 5 bases, and 14 bases lay in between. CDR3 in DNA: TGTGCCAGTAGGGGGTCTGGAGATACGCAGTATTTT. This translates into CASRGSGDTQYF.

The chain employs TRBV30 and TRBJ1-5, with D tentatively TRBD1 (5 bases). Trimming pared 2 bases from V and 7 bases from J, leaving 15 bases between. CDR1 is GTSNPN, CDR2 SVGIG, per germline (reference sequence). The CDR3 is made up of 14 amino acids. The CDR3 sequence is CAWSPPGARQPQHF. The CDR3 DNA reads TGTGCCTGGAGTCCCCCCGGGGCACGACAGCCCCAGCATTTT.

The chain joins TRBV18 to TRBJ1-2, with TRBD1 identical over 7 bases. There are 14 residues in the CDR3. The V gene's germline CDR1 is KGHSH and CDR2 LQKENI. V lost 6 bases and J lost 4; bases outside the gene matches: 8. Here the CDR3 DNA reads TGTGCCAGCTCCACCGGACAGGCGACCTATGGCTACACCTTC. This codes for CASSTGQATYGYTF.

The genes are TRBV4-2 and TRBJ1-4, with D possibly being TRBD1 (5 bases). Trimming took off 2 bases at V and 8 bases at J, with 12 bases between the two ends. This CDR3 spans 14 amino acids. Germline-derived CDR1 and CDR2 are LGHNA and YNFKEQ. The CDR3 here is CASSQLGVMEKLFF. The CDR3 bases are TGTGCCAGCAGCCAACTAGGGGTAATGGAAAAACTGTTTTTT.

The genes are TRBV3-1 (or the pseudogene TRBV3-2) and TRBJ2-5, with 9 bases matching TRBD1. The CDR3 has 15 residues. Germline loops: CDR1 LGHDT, CDR2 YNNKEL (reference sequence). V was clipped by 4 bases and J by 5 bases; unmatched bases: 8. The CDR3 nucleotides read TGTGCCAGCAGCCCGGGACAGGGTCTTGGGGAGACCCAGTACTTC. Translating gives CASSPGQGLGETQYF.

This clone has a single count. In DNA, the CDR3 is TGTGCCAGCAGTTCACGACTAGCGTCCTACAATGAGCAGTTCTTC. Its translation: CASSSRLASYNEQFF. The chain recombines TRBV6-2 or TRBV6-3 with TRBJ2-1, with TRBD2 matching over 8 bases. Trimming cost V 4 bases and J 1 base; bases outside gene matches: 3. The CDR3 contains 15 residues. Germline V gene data show CDR1 as MNHEY and CDR2 as SVGEGT.

This sequence joins TRBV7-9 and TRBJ1-3; a possible D gene is TRBD1 (5 bases). This CDR3 region has 13 residues. V lost 7 bases and J 2 bases, leaving 9 bases between the germline ends. Germline CDR1 and CDR2: SEHNR and FQNEAQ (reference sequence). Here the CDR3 DNA reads TGTGCCAGCACCGGGGCAGCTGGAAACACCATATATTTT. Encoded protein: CASTGAAGNTIYF.

The chain links TRBV2 to TRBJ1-1, with 8 bases that match TRBD1. With 7 bases clipped from V and 0 bases from J, the junction kept 10 bases outside the gene matches. The CDR3 is 16 residues long. The V gene's germline CDR1 is SNHLY and CDR2 FYNNEI. The DNA of the CDR3 is TGTGCCAGCAAAAGAGGGACAGGCTCCATGAACACTGAAGCTTTCTTT. It specifies CASKRGTGSMNTEAFF.

The rearrangement joins TRBV29-1 to TRBJ2-5; the D gene is possibly TRBD1 (6 bases). This CDR3 region has 13 residues. The germline V and J ends were trimmed by 3 bases and 4 bases, with 12 bases remaining between them. Germline V lookup: CDR1 SQVTM, CDR2 ANQGSEA. CDR3 protein: CSVDWQGIETQYF. CDR3 coding DNA: TGCAGCGTTGATTGGCAGGGGATAGAGACCCAGTACTTC.

This chain connects TRBV6-5 to TRBJ1-5; 11 bases align to TRBD1. Trimming at V came to 5 bases and at J to 3 bases, leaving 3 bases not matched to a gene. In germline, CDR1 is MNHEY, CDR2 SVGAGI. The CDR3 consists of 15 residues. The CDR3 DNA follows: TGTGCCAGCAGTCGGACAGGGGGCCTCAATCAGCCCCAGCATTTT. Protein sequence: CASSRTGGLNQPQHF.

This clone was detected only once. The chain links TRBV27 to TRBJ1-2; TRBD1 might be the D (6 bases). There are 14 residues in the CDR3. The germline V and J ends were trimmed by 6 bases and 4 bases, with 15 bases remaining between them. CDR1 is MNHEY and CDR2 is SMNVEV in the germline V gene (reference sequence). The CDR3 protein is CASSPRGGTYGYTF. The CDR3 DNA reads as TGTGCCAGCAGCCCACGGGGGGGCACCTATGGCTACACCTTC.